What follows are 16 T cell receptor beta chains derived from one specimen sequenced in a study of regulatory T cells in long-lasting Graves disease. Investigators prepared the TCR beta libraries by applying iRepertoire HTBI primers and Arm-PCR of CDR3 regions. TCRdb re-derived calls from the multiplex PCR reads in MiXCR, one entry per CDR3 protein. The sample has about 370,000 distinct CDR3 sequences, roughly 16% seen once. Noted time point: newly diagnosed GD, antithyroid drugs for less than 3 months. Extracted RNA from PBMCs served as the source of the TCR library. The sample here was peripheral blood mononuclear cells (PBMCs), taken at new diagnosis, from a patient treated with antithyroid drugs. Receptors originate from a female donor with Graves disease.

This clonotype was counted ten times or more. The chain employs TRBV5-1 and TRBJ1-1; D gene ambiguous. The CDR3 length is 15 residues. V was trimmed by 0 bases and J by 0 bases, leaving 9 bases between them. Germline V gene data show CDR1 as SGHRS and CDR2 as YFSETQ. CDR3 bases: TGCGCCAGCAGCTTGGGACCGAGGATGAACACTGAAGCTTTCTTT. Amino acid sequence: CASSLGPRMNTEAFF. Filled out from reference TRBV5-1 and TRBJ1-1, the complete variable domain reads KAGVTQTPRYLIKTRGQQVTLSCSPISGHRSVSWYQQTPGQGLQFLFEYFSETQRNKGNFPGRFSGRQFSNSRSEMNVSTLELGDSALYLCASSLGPRMNTEAFFGQGTRLTVV.

Many counts were recorded for this clonotype. This sequence joins TRBV6-1 and TRBJ2-7; a weak D match, TRBD2 (6 bases). V was trimmed by 6 bases and J by 3 bases, leaving 12 bases between them. Germline V gene data show CDR1 as MNHNS and CDR2 as SASEGT. The CDR3 spans 13 residues. CDR3 DNA sequence: TGTGCCAGCAGCAAGGGACTGAACTACGAGCAGTACTTC. This codes for CASSKGLNYEQYF.

This clonotype was seen ten or more times. The genes are TRBV10-1 and TRBJ1-1; 7 nucleotides agree with TRBD1. Germline V gives CDR1 WNHNN, CDR2 SYGVQD (reference sequence). The V segment lost 3 bases and the J segment 4 bases; nucleotides outside the gene matches: 8. The CDR3 extends over 15 amino acids. The chain's CDR3 is CASSDQGTERTEAFF. The CDR3 coding sequence is TGCGCCAGCAGTGACCAGGGGACAGAACGCACTGAAGCTTTCTTT.

This chain joins TRBV12-3 or TRBV12-4 and TRBJ2-6, with D possibly being TRBD2 (6 bases). The CDR3 is 20 amino acids. The germline V and J ends were trimmed by 1 base and 0 bases, with 19 bases remaining between them. The CDR3 nucleotides read TGTGCCAGCAGTTTAGGCCGGCTAGCGACAACTCTCTCTGGGGCCAACGTCCTGACTTTC. As protein: CASSLGRLATTLSGANVLTF.

J is TRBJ2-5 and V is TRBV5-4, with TRBD1 matching 9 bases. V was clipped by 0 bases and J by 5 bases; unmatched bases: 5. CDR3 length: 15 residues. Germline CDR1 SGHNT, CDR2 YYREEE (reference sequence). CDR3 in amino acids: CASSLGGDRDETQYF. The CDR3, as DNA: TGTGCCAGCAGCTTGGGGGGGGACAGGGACGAGACCCAGTACTTC.

This clonotype occurred many times. The chain links TRBV28 to TRBJ2-7; TRBD2 matches at 7 bases. This CDR3 contains 13 residues. CDR1 MDHEN and CDR2 SYDVKM come from the germline V gene. V shed 7 bases and J 7 bases; nucleotides not matched to a gene: 10. CDR3 region: CASTLGRVGEQYF. Here the CDR3 DNA reads TGTGCCAGCACCCTGGGGAGGGTGGGTGAGCAGTACTTC.

There are many counts of this clonotype. This chain uses TRBV28 with TRBJ2-7; maybe TRBD2 (5 bases). The CDR3 extends over 15 amino acids. The V gene's germline CDR1 is MDHEN and CDR2 SYDVKM. V was pared by 6 bases and J by 0 bases, with 15 bases between. CDR3 sequence (DNA): TGTGCCAGCAGACCCCCGGGGATGAACTCCTACGAGCAGTACTTC. This translates into CASRPPGMNSYEQYF.

The V and J genes are TRBV15 and TRBJ1-2; the D gene is possibly TRBD1 (6 bases). The V end was cut by 0 bases, the J end by 7 bases, with 9 bases between. Germline loops: CDR1 LNHNV, CDR2 YYDKDF (reference sequence). There are 13 residues in the CDR3. The CDR3, as DNA: TGTGCCACCAGCAGAGATCGGGGGCCTGGCTACACCTTC. This sequence encodes CATSRDRGPGYTF.

This clonotype was seen at least ten times. V usage is TRBV20-1 and J usage is TRBJ2-7; D uncertain. The CDR3 runs 15 residues. Trimming took off 1 base at V and 0 bases at J, with 13 bases between the two ends. Germline CDR1 is DFQATT and CDR2 is SNEGSKA (reference sequence). The CDR3 sequence: CSARAQRKSSYEQYF. As DNA, the CDR3 is TGCAGTGCTAGAGCCCAACGGAAGAGCTCCTACGAGCAGTACTTC.

This chain links TRBV19 with TRBJ2-3; 10 nucleotides match TRBD2. The CDR3 consists of 18 residues. V lost 0 bases and J lost 1; bases outside the gene matches: 7. Germline values: CDR1 LNHDA, CDR2 SQIVND (reference sequence). The CDR3 region has the DNA TGTGCCAGTAGTATAGATCCCCCTAGCGGGGGTGGCACAGATACGCAGTATTTT. This translates into CASSIDPPSGGGTDTQYF.

Concerning this clonotype: Since a much larger clone is just one base distant, this may be a read error. The V and J genes are TRBV7-9 and TRBJ1-2, with 7 bases matching TRBD1. This CDR3 is built from 15 residues. Germline V gene sequence: CDR1 SEHNR, CDR2 FQNEAQ (reference sequence). With V trimmed by 5 bases and J by 3 bases, 9 bases remained unmatched. CDR3 region: CASSQSWTGDYGYTF. The CDR3 coding sequence is TGTGCCAGCAGCCAATCATGGACAGGAGACTATGGCTACACCTTC.

This clonotype was found many times. This chain joins TRBV7-9 and TRBJ2-7; D perhaps matches TRBD2 (6 bases). Germline assignment: CDR1 SEHNR and CDR2 FQNEAQ (reference sequence). The CDR3 extends over 12 amino acids. Trimming cost V 5 bases and J 3 bases, with 8 bases left between them. CDR3 residues: CASSPGGYEQYF. CDR3 sequence (DNA): TGTGCCAGCAGCCCCGGGGGCTACGAGCAGTACTTC.

In its sample, this clonotype was seen many times. The J gene is TRBJ2-3, the V gene TRBV5-8, with D unclear. In germline, CDR1 is SGHTS, CDR2 YDEGEE. Trimming took 4 bases from V and 6 from J, leaving 6 bases between them. The CDR3 spans 11 residues. The CDR3 loop is CASSVRDTQYF. The DNA for the CDR3 is TGTGCCAGCAGCGTCAGGGATACGCAGTATTTT.

This clonotype appeared many times. The rearrangement joins TRBV19 to TRBJ1-1; unclear D gene. This CDR3 contains 15 residues. V lost 4 bases, J lost 0 bases, and 12 bases lay in between. Germline CDR1 LNHDA, CDR2 SQIVND (reference sequence). The CDR3 DNA reads TGTGCCAGTAGTACCCACCGGCGGGTGAACACTGAAGCTTTCTTT. This translates into CASSTHRRVNTEAFF. The variable domain in full, completed from reference TRBV19 and TRBJ1-1, reads DGGITQSPKYLFRKEGQNVTLSCEQNLNHDAMYWYRQDPGQGLRLIYYSQIVNDFQKGDIAEGYSVSREKKESFPLTVTSAQKNPTAFYLCASSTHRRVNTEAFFGQGTRLTVV.

This clonotype has a handful of counts. This chain uses TRBV2 with TRBJ2-7; D remains unclear. Trimming shortened V by 3 bases and J by 7 bases, and 19 bases separated the two germline ends. The CDR3 is 15 residues long. The germline CDR1 and CDR2 sequences are SNHLY and FYNNEI. The CDR3 spells CASSDLLFGRKEQYF. The CDR3 coding sequence is TGTGCCAGCAGTGACCTCCTTTTTGGTCGGAAAGAGCAGTACTTC.

Concerning this clonotype: A read error is possible here, since a much larger clone lies one base away. The rearrangement joins TRBV5-1 to TRBJ2-6; 9 bases match TRBD2. The germline gives CDR1 SGHRS, CDR2 YFSETQ. The CDR3 totals 18 residues. This CDR3 is CASSLKAGGFSGANVLAF. The CDR3 bases are TGCGCCAGCAGCTTGAAAGCGGGAGGCTTTTCTGGGGCCAACGTCCTGGCTTTC.